Detailed here is one T cell receptor beta chain. Its target is not known. CDR1 GTSNPN and CDR2 SVGIG come from the germline V gene (reference sequence). The CDR3 is 13 amino acids. Deletions cut 3 bases from V and 7 bases from J, with 15 bases between. Primers for the PCR totalled 60 Vbeta and 13 Jbeta. Profiled with immunoSEQ multiplex PCR; TCRdb holds only in-frame clones, not every one. Of roughly 100,000 clones detected, roughly 66% appear once; the ten largest clones hold 2.5% to 4%. This sample was included in a study of cytomegalovirus exposure and HLA in healthy donors. Study conclusions and caveats: According to reports, the classifier identified cytomegalovirus status with high specificity and sensitivity. Beyond CMV serostatus, there was no information to go on about immune exposure. The study put around 180 TCR beta chains on its list as cytomegalovirus-associated.

The rearrangement uses TRBV30 and TRBJ1-2; D gene ambiguous. Sequencing was performed on PBMCs. The receptor comes from a woman aged 45-59 years in good health and CMV-seronegative. CDR3 coding DNA: TGTGCCTGGAGCGCTATTTCTTCGGGTGGCTACACCTTC. Encoded protein: CAWSAISSGGYTF.